These 32 T cell receptor beta chains came from one sample sequenced in a study of cytomegalovirus exposure and HLA in healthy donors. PCR employed 60 Vbeta and 13 Jbeta primers. Sequencing was performed with immunoSEQ multiplex PCR; in TCRdb, only in-frame clones are kept and a portion is missing. The table lists around 150,000 clones, roughly two thirds of them singletons. The sample consisted of PBMCs. The receptors shown here come from a male donor in good health and CMV-seronegative.

With regard to this clone: Other DNA sequences in the same sample also yield this CDR3. This rearrangement joins TRBV5-1 to TRBJ1-1, with D possibly being TRBD1 (5 bases). Germline assignment: CDR1 SGHRS and CDR2 YFSETQ. Between the trimmed V and J ends, which lost 8 bases and 1 base, there was a span of 18 bases. The CDR3 contains 15 residues. The CDR3 DNA is TGCGCCAGTAGTTTTACCGGCACAGGGAACACTGAAGCTTTCTTT. Amino acid sequence: CASSFTGTGNTEAFF.

This chain links TRBV7-9 with TRBJ2-7; 9 bases map to TRBD1. This CDR3 has 15 amino acids. Germline CDR1 is SEHNR and CDR2 is FQNEAQ (reference sequence). The V segment lost 1 base and the J segment 3 bases; nucleotides outside the gene matches: 4. The chain's CDR3 is CASSLEPDRGYEQYF. The CDR3 DNA reads as TGTGCCAGCAGCTTAGAACCGGACAGGGGCTACGAGCAGTACTTC.

CDR3 sequence: CASSPRGDRGSPLHF. CDR3 bases: TGTGCCAGCTCACCGAGAGGGGACAGGGGTTCACCCCTCCACTTT. The chain employs TRBV18 and TRBJ1-6; TRBD1 aligns across 10 bases. J was trimmed by 9 bases and V by 3 bases; bases with no gene match: 5. The CDR3 is made up of 15 amino acids. CDR1 KGHSH and CDR2 LQKENI come from the germline V gene.

V and J are TRBV7-2 and TRBJ2-3, with 13 nucleotides matching TRBD2. Germline CDR1 SGHTA, CDR2 FQGNSA. There are 15 residues in the CDR3. Unmatched junction bases numbered 6, after V lost 5 bases and J lost 7 bases. The CDR3 reads CASSPTSGGAYTQYF. The CDR3 DNA is TGTGCCAGCAGCCCAACTAGCGGGGGGGCCTATACGCAGTATTTT.

The chain recombines TRBV19 with TRBJ2-7; 9 bases agree with TRBD1. CDR3 length: 15 amino acids. Germline V gene lookup returns CDR1 LNHDA and CDR2 SQIVND (reference sequence). Trimming took 6 bases from V and 5 from J; bases not matched to a gene: 11. CDR3 sequence reads: CASSSLPGQGNEQYF. The CDR3, as DNA: TGTGCCAGTAGCAGTCTCCCGGGACAGGGCAACGAGCAGTACTTC. Looking up the rest from reference TRBV19 and TRBJ2-7 gives the full variable domain: DGGITQSPKYLFRKEGQNVTLSCEQNLNHDAMYWYRQDPGQGLRLIYYSQIVNDFQKGDIAEGYSVSREKKESFPLTVTSAQKNPTAFYLCASSSLPGQGNEQYFGPGTRLTVT.

In this sample, this clone turned up once. The gene calls are TRBV7-8 and TRBJ1-1; D might be TRBD1 (5 bases). The CDR3 is 14 amino acids. V dropped 3 bases and J dropped 7 bases, with 15 bases sitting between them. CDR1 and CDR2 (germline): SGHVS, FQNEAQ. The CDR3 protein is CASSLKWAGGEAFF. Written as DNA, the CDR3 is TGTGCCAGCAGCTTGAAGTGGGCCGGGGGTGAAGCTTTCTTT.

The sample holds one count of this clone. The chain joins TRBV4-3 to TRBJ2-5; D is possibly TRBD1 (6 bases). This CDR3 is built from 18 residues. V gave up 0 bases and J gave up 3 bases, with 20 bases separating them. Germline V CDR1 and CDR2: LGHNA, YSLEER. The DNA for the CDR3 is TGCGCCAGCAGCCAAGATCCTCTTAGGACAGCTATAAAAGAGACCCAGTACTTC. As protein: CASSQDPLRTAIKETQYF.

The V call is TRBV5-6, the J call TRBJ2-3, with 7 bases fitting TRBD2. Losses at the gene ends were 0 bases for V and 3 bases for J; bases not matched to a gene: 7. This CDR3 has 16 residues. CDR1 and CDR2 (germline): SGHDT, YYEEEE. In DNA form, the CDR3 reads TGTGCCAGCAGCTTGGTCGTTCCAGCGGGGACAGATACGCAGTATTTT. Encoded protein: CASSLVVPAGTDTQYF.

The V call is TRBV6-5, the J call TRBJ2-7, with D maybe TRBD1 (6 bases). In germline, CDR1 is MNHEY, CDR2 SVGAGI. With 4 bases removed from V and 2 bases from J, the gap between germline ends came to 15 bases. The CDR3 is 15 amino acids. For the CDR3, the DNA is TGTGCCAGCAGTTCACAGGGACACCGCCCCTACGAGCAGTACTTC. It codes for CASSSQGHRPYEQYF.

This clone appeared a few times. This chain links TRBV7-2 with TRBJ2-3; perhaps TRBD2 as D (5 bases). Germline CDR1 SGHTA, CDR2 FQGNSA. The V end lost 1 base, the J end lost 2 bases, and 10 bases lay between the germline ends. CDR3 length: 15 residues. The CDR3 region has the DNA TGTGCCAGCAGCTTAGACCGGGGATCCACAGATACGCAGTATTTT. Translation gives CASSLDRGSTDTQYF. The whole variable domain, filled in from reference TRBV7-2 and TRBJ2-3, reads GAGVSQSPSNKVTEKGKDVELRCDPISGHTALYWYRQSLGQGLEFLIYFQGNSAPDKSGLPSDRFSAERTGGSVSTLTIQRTQQEDSAVYLCASSLDRGSTDTQYFGPGTRLTVL.

This rearrangement joins TRBV4-2 to TRBJ2-7; 14 nucleotides agree with TRBD2. V shed 0 bases, J shed 2 bases, and the junction held 9 bases outside the gene matches. CDR1 is LGHNA, CDR2 YNFKEQ, per germline. The CDR3 has 19 residues. This CDR3 is CASSQDRTSGGTVTYEQYF. The CDR3 DNA reads as TGTGCCAGCAGCCAAGATAGGACTAGCGGGGGGACCGTTACCTACGAGCAGTACTTC.

Worth noting for this clone: One end of the junction fails to match germline, which may point to a read error. The rearrangement links TRBV7-3 to TRBJ2-3, with TRBD1 identical over 7 bases. The CDR3 is 14 amino acids. Germline V CDR1 and CDR2: SGHTA, FQGTGA. CDR3 sequence (DNA): TGTGCCAGCAGCCCCGAGGGGGCCACACATACGCAGTATTTT. This sequence encodes CASSPEGATHTQYF.

Concerning this clone: The junction departs from germline at one end; a sequencing error may be responsible. V gene TRBV7-2 combines with J gene TRBJ2-5; 8 bases are shared with TRBD1. Germline CDR1 and CDR2: SGHTA and FQGNSA. This CDR3 is built from 12 residues. The CDR3, as DNA: TGTGCCAGCAGCTTACCCGGGAGACAGGGGCACTTC. This translates into CASSLPGRQGHF.

In regard to this clone: The same CDR3 arises from other DNA sequences in this sample as well. This rearrangement joins TRBV9 to TRBJ2-3; 8 bases match TRBD2. V gave up 0 bases and J gave up 1 base; unmatched junction bases: 4. Germline V gene sequence: CDR1 SGDLS, CDR2 YYNGEE. The CDR3 runs to 16 residues. The CDR3 is CASSVGAGGGTDTQYF. The DNA for the CDR3 is TGTGCCAGCAGCGTAGGGGCGGGGGGAGGCACAGATACGCAGTATTTT.

This clone turned up a few times. This chain joins TRBV6-5 and TRBJ2-2; D gene ambiguous. Germline assignment: CDR1 MNHEY and CDR2 SVGAGI. V lost 5 bases and J lost 2, with 3 bases in between. The CDR3 covers 12 residues. In DNA, the CDR3 is TGTGCCAGCAGTCTAAACACCGGGGAGCTGTTTTTT. Its protein product is CASSLNTGELFF.

This chain joins TRBV30 and TRBJ1-3; tentative D call: TRBD1 (5 bases). The V end was cut by 4 bases, the J end by 1 base, with 11 bases between. Germline V lookup: CDR1 GTSNPN, CDR2 SVGIG (reference sequence). The CDR3 consists of 14 residues. The CDR3 sequence is CAWKKGQSGNTIYF. The DNA of the CDR3 is TGTGCCTGGAAAAAGGGGCAGTCTGGAAACACCATATATTTT.

This clone was seen only a few times. The gene calls are TRBV27 and TRBJ1-1; 7 bases align to TRBD1. Germline CDR1 is MNHEY and CDR2 is SMNVEV (reference sequence). The CDR3 is 15 amino acids. Trimming at V came to 5 bases and at J to 1 base, leaving 7 bases not matched to a gene. The CDR3 DNA sequence: TGTGCCAGCAGTGCATACGGGACAGCGAACACTGAAGCTTTCTTT. Its protein is CASSAYGTANTEAFF.

This clone has more than one count but fewer than ten. The chain recombines TRBV5-4 with TRBJ1-2; D call uncertain. Deletions cut 4 bases from V and 7 bases from J, with 14 bases between. Germline lookup yields CDR1 SGHNT and CDR2 YYREEE (reference sequence). This CDR3 region has 13 residues. This chain's CDR3 is CASSRTIEGGYTF. The CDR3 nucleotides are TGTGCCAGCAGCCGGACGATCGAGGGTGGCTACACCTTC.

This clone was seen more than once but under ten times. V is TRBV15 and J is TRBJ1-6; 9 bases fit TRBD1. J lost 7 bases, V lost 1 base, and 8 bases had no gene match. The CDR3 is 17 residues long. CDR1 and CDR2 (germline): LNHNV, YYDKDF (reference sequence). The CDR3 loop reads CATSRGRAGQGNSPLHF. The CDR3 bases are TGTGCCACCAGCAGAGGGCGAGCGGGACAGGGAAATTCACCCCTCCACTTT.

V usage is TRBV7-2 and J usage is TRBJ2-1; 8 nucleotides align to TRBD2. There are 16 residues in the CDR3. V lost 4 bases to trimming and J lost 1 base; unmatched junction nucleotides: 6. CDR1 and CDR2 (germline): SGHTA, FQGNSA. The CDR3 DNA follows: TGTGCCAGCAGCTCTAGCGGGCGACCGTCCTACAATGAGCAGTTCTTC. Its translation: CASSSSGRPSYNEQFF.

Points on this clone: Mismatch with germline at one junction end may stem from a read error. CDR3 loop: CASMKDRDNQPRHF. In nucleotides, the CDR3 is TGTGCCAGCATGAAGGACAGGGACAATCAGCCCCGGCATTTT. The J gene is TRBJ1-5, the V gene TRBV11-3, with 8 nucleotides matching TRBD1. The germline V gene encodes CDR1 SGHNT and CDR2 YENEEA. This CDR3 comprises 14 residues.

As concerns this clone: The junction departs from germline at one end; a sequencing error may be responsible. The rearrangement joins TRBV19 to TRBJ2-7; no definite D call. The germline gives CDR1 LNHDA, CDR2 SQIVND (reference sequence). The CDR3 sequence is 8 residues long. The CDR3 loop reads CATPVCVF. The CDR3 bases are TGTGCCACCCCCGTGTGCGTGTTC.

The chain couples TRBV12-5 to TRBJ2-6; D gene uncertain. Germline assignment: CDR1 LGHNT and CDR2 FRNRAP. Trimming pared 3 bases from V and 1 base from J, leaving 19 bases between. This CDR3 has 19 residues. The CDR3 protein is CASGFQSHSTLSGANVLTF. The CDR3 DNA reads TGTGCTAGTGGTTTTCAATCCCATTCAACTCTTTCTGGGGCCAACGTCCTGACTTTC.

The table lists this clone with a count of one. V usage is TRBV13 and J usage is TRBJ2-1, with D perhaps matching TRBD2 (5 bases). V was trimmed by 2 bases and J by 15 bases, leaving 14 bases between them. The CDR3 has 12 residues. Per germline, CDR1 PRHDT and CDR2 FYEKMQ (reference sequence). The CDR3 is CASSLFGEFPFF. The CDR3 region has the DNA TGTGCCAGCAGCTTATTTGGGGAGTTTCCGTTCTTC.

The chain links TRBV5-1 to TRBJ2-7, with D possibly being TRBD2 (5 bases). The CDR3 totals 16 residues. Looked up from germline, CDR1 is SGHRS and CDR2 is YFSETQ. V was pared by 0 bases and J by 1 base, with 14 bases between. CDR3 in amino acids: CASSLVLEAASYEQYF. The CDR3 DNA sequence: TGCGCCAGCAGCTTGGTACTGGAGGCAGCTTCCTACGAGCAGTACTTC. Full variable domain (missing parts from reference TRBV5-1 and TRBJ2-7): KAGVTQTPRYLIKTRGQQVTLSCSPISGHRSVSWYQQTPGQGLQFLFEYFSETQRNKGNFPGRFSGRQFSNSRSEMNVSTLELGDSALYLCASSLVLEAASYEQYFGPGTRLTVT.

The chain links TRBV5-4 to TRBJ2-5; possible D gene TRBD2, 6 bases. Looked up from germline, CDR1 is SGHNT and CDR2 is YYREEE (reference sequence). V was cut by 10 bases and J by 5 bases, with 15 bases left in between. This CDR3 region has 12 residues. CDR3: CAVGGEWETQYF. The CDR3 bases are TGTGCCGTCGGCGGGGAGTGGGAGACCCAGTACTTC. The full variable domain, with the rest looked up from reference TRBV5-4 and TRBJ2-5, is ETGVTQSPTHLIKTRGQQVTLRCSSQSGHNTVSWYQQALGQGPQFIFQYYREEENGRGNFPPRFSGLQFPNYSSELNVNALELDDSALYLCAVGGEWETQYFGPGTRLLVL.

The chain uses TRBV5-4 and TRBJ1-1; TRBD1 agrees at 7 bases. CDR1 and CDR2 (germline): SGHNT, YYREEE (reference sequence). The CDR3 is 15 amino acids. V was pared by 3 bases and J by 2 bases, with 7 bases of the junction left unmatched. CDR3 bases: TGTGCCAGCAGCTCCCCAGGGGGACCAAACACTGAAGCTTTCTTT. Protein sequence: CASSSPGGPNTEAFF.

The genes are TRBV6-5 and TRBJ2-7; 9 positions agree with TRBD2. The CDR3 is 16 amino acids. Germline CDR1 and CDR2: MNHEY and SVGAGI. The J segment lost 2 bases and the V segment lost 0 bases, leaving 5 bases of the junction unmatched. The chain's CDR3 is CASSYSGGGAAYEQYF. The CDR3 coding sequence is TGTGCCAGCAGTTACTCCGGCGGGGGGGCGGCCTACGAGCAGTACTTC.

This chain links TRBV5-6 with TRBJ2-2; 10 nucleotides agree with TRBD1. The V and J ends lost 2 bases and 6 bases, in that order; junction bases with no gene match: 4. This CDR3 is built from 15 residues. The germline V gene encodes CDR1 SGHDT and CDR2 YYEEEE. The CDR3 sequence is CASSFETGGPGELFF. The CDR3 DNA sequence: TGTGCCAGCAGCTTTGAGACAGGGGGCCCCGGGGAGCTGTTTTTT.

The table lists this clone with a few counts. V and J are TRBV6-5 and TRBJ1-3; a possible D gene is TRBD1 (5 bases). CDR1 MNHEY and CDR2 SVGAGI come from the germline V gene. The CDR3 totals 15 residues. V was trimmed by 6 bases and J by 0 bases, leaving 12 bases between them. The CDR3 protein is CASRAGGGSGNTIYF. In nucleotides, the CDR3 is TGTGCCAGCAGGGCCGGGGGGGGCTCTGGAAACACCATATATTTT.

V and J are TRBV7-9 and TRBJ2-5, with 9 nucleotides matching TRBD2. The CDR3 runs 18 residues. After removal of 5 bases from V and 2 bases from J, the junction contained 15 bases not matched to a gene. CDR1 and CDR2 (germline): SEHNR, FQNEAQ (reference sequence). DNA for the CDR3: TGTGCCAGCAGCCCTGGTGCTAGCGGGGACGTGCGACAAGAGACCCAGTACTTC. It encodes CASSPGASGDVRQETQYF.

This clone has a handful of counts. The chain links TRBV5-1 to TRBJ2-7; 10 positions match TRBD1. V lost 9 bases to trimming and J lost 5 bases; unmatched junction nucleotides: 8. The CDR3 loop spans 13 amino acids. Germline loops: CDR1 SGHRS, CDR2 YFSETQ. The CDR3 here is CATRPGQGDEQYF. In nucleotides, the CDR3 is TGCGCCACCAGGCCAGGACAGGGGGACGAGCAGTACTTC.